This TCR beta chain came from a study of CD8+ T cells in alopecia areata. Study-wide background: Twice a day, 5 to 10 mg of oral tofacitinib was administered to treated patients. Tofacitinib therapy took 6 to 18 months; 6 months off drug came after. Notes on the study in general: Links between baseline CD8+ expansion and response need larger treated cohorts.

Treatment noted: oral pan-JAK inhibitor, 5-10 mg twice daily. Sorted out of PBMCs were CD4+ T cells and CD8+ T cells. Notes on this clone: Its antigen is currently unknown.

RNA was isolated and reverse transcribed to cDNA, the sequencing template. The table came from immunoSEQ multiplex PCR; TCRdb's copy has only in-frame clones and leaves some out. Counted here are about 130,000 clones, less than 70% occurring once; the ten biggest clones make up approximately 15%. The CDR3 is made up of 15 amino acids. V lost 4 bases and J 0 bases, leaving 10 bases between the germline ends. The germline CDR1 and CDR2 sequences are MGHRA and YSYEKL. The rearrangement joins TRBV4-1 to TRBJ1-5, with D maybe TRBD1 (5 bases). This sample comprised CD8+ T cells sorted from blood, obtained at week 4, from a patient treated with tofacitinib. The TCR sequence derives from a human donor with alopecia areata. The CDR3: CASSPPGDSNQPQHF. The CDR3 DNA sequence: TGCGCCAGCAGCCCCCCGGGGGATAGCAATCAGCCCCAGCATTTT.